This passage covers 5 T cell receptor beta chains from one sample sequenced in a study of identical twins. TCRdb reprocessed the 5' RACE reads with MiXCR, giving one entry per CDR3 protein. The repertoire consists of some 590,000 distinct CDR3 sequences, with around a tenth occurring once and the leading ten covering 2.5% to 3.5%. The same sample was also studied in work on yellow fever vaccine responses in identical twins.

The sample comprised PBMCs. The source of these receptors is a woman aged 18-29 years in good health.

Worth noting for this clonotype: The junction departs from the called germline gene at one end, perhaps through a read error. This chain joins TRBV27 and TRBJ2-7; 10 nucleotides match TRBD2. The CDR3 length is 15 residues. Germline V CDR1 and CDR2: MNHEY, SMNVEV (reference sequence). This CDR3 is CASSPRIAGGTEHYF. CDR3 sequence (DNA): TGTGCCAGCAGTCCACGGATAGCGGGGGGAACAGAGCATTACTTC.

This clonotype was found many times. This chain connects TRBV9 to TRBJ2-2, with a tentative D call TRBD2 (6 bases). Germline V CDR1 and CDR2: SGDLS, YYNGEE. The CDR3 sequence is 19 residues long. V was clipped by 3 bases and J by 2 bases, with 23 bases between them. The CDR3 sequence: CASSEGLRASRINTGELFF. The DNA of the CDR3 is TGTGCCAGCAGCGAGGGACTCAGGGCCTCCCGAATTAACACCGGGGAGCTGTTTTTT.

The J gene is TRBJ2-4, the V gene TRBV4-1; 11 bases line up with TRBD2. Trimming at V came to 0 bases and at J to 0 bases, leaving 10 bases not matched to a gene. The CDR3 is 20 amino acids. CDR1 and CDR2 from the germline V gene are MGHRA and YSYEKL. This CDR3 is CASSQDGGTSGRLAKNIQYF. The CDR3 DNA sequence: TGCGCCAGCAGCCAAGATGGCGGGACTAGCGGAAGACTAGCCAAAAACATTCAGTACTTC.

This clonotype was recorded many times. This chain connects TRBV7-9 to TRBJ2-7, with 9 bases aligning to TRBD1. Germline assignment: CDR1 SEHNR and CDR2 FQNEAQ (reference sequence). CDR3 size: 16 residues. The V gene end was trimmed by 4 bases and the J gene end by 3 bases; junction bases not matched to a gene: 10. Written as DNA, the CDR3 is TGTGCCAGCAGCTCCCTCGGGACAGGGAGTGGCTACGAGCAGTACTTC. Amino acid sequence: CASSSLGTGSGYEQYF.

This clonotype was observed at least ten times. The chain employs TRBV5-1 and TRBJ2-1, with a tentative D call TRBD1 (5 bases). Trimming took off 0 bases at V and 3 bases at J, with 10 bases between the two ends. Germline V gives CDR1 SGHRS, CDR2 YFSETQ. The CDR3 consists of 15 residues. CDR3 nucleotide sequence: TGCGCCAGCAGCTTGGAGGGGCAATACTACAATGAGCAGTTCTTC. Its protein is CASSLEGQYYNEQFF.